This T cell receptor beta chain derives from a study of CD8+ T cells in alopecia areata. This clone was counted a few times. cDNA reverse transcribed from extracted RNA served as the sequencing template. TCRdb's table, derived via immunoSEQ multiplex PCR, lists solely in-frame clones and lacks some. The sample lists 100,000 to 150,000 clones; 49% were seen once. The germline V gene encodes CDR1 LGHNA and CDR2 YSLEER. The CDR3 extends over 13 amino acids. Trimming took 0 bases from V and 7 from J, leaving 9 bases between them. The chain has TRBV4-3 and TRBJ1-2, with D possibly being TRBD1 (6 bases). The TCR sequence derives from a human donor with alopecia areata. Sequenced material: CD8+ T cells sorted from blood, taken at week 0. The chain's CDR3 is CASSQEGGFGYTF. The CDR3 DNA reads TGCGCCAGCAGCCAAGAAGGGGGTTTTGGCTACACCTTC.